This T cell receptor beta chain was identified during a study of cytomegalovirus exposure and HLA in healthy donors. Overall study context: The same platform was used for the approximately 110 validation repertoires and the 650 to 800 first-cohort repertoires, a later analysis reported.

General observations from the study: Specificity of a few CMV-associated chains for CMV antigens was verified in vitro.

Here immunoSEQ multiplex PCR was the method, and the copy in TCRdb shows in-frame clones only, minus some. The table records 150,000 to 200,000 clones, roughly four fifths of them present only once. This clone was detected once. Its cognate antigen is unknown. V was pared by 7 bases and J by 9 bases, with 16 bases of the junction left unmatched. The CDR3 is 16 amino acids. The germline V gene has CDR1 SGHAT and CDR2 FQNNGV. This TCR was sampled from a woman between 18 and 29 years old in good health and CMV-seropositive. The chain carries TRBV11-2 and TRBJ2-1; TRBD2 matches 9 bases. Sequenced material: PBMCs. Here the CDR3 DNA reads TGTGCCAGCACCCGATTGGCCGGTAGCGGGGGATTTGAGCAGTTCTTC. Protein product: CASTRLAGSGGFEQFF.